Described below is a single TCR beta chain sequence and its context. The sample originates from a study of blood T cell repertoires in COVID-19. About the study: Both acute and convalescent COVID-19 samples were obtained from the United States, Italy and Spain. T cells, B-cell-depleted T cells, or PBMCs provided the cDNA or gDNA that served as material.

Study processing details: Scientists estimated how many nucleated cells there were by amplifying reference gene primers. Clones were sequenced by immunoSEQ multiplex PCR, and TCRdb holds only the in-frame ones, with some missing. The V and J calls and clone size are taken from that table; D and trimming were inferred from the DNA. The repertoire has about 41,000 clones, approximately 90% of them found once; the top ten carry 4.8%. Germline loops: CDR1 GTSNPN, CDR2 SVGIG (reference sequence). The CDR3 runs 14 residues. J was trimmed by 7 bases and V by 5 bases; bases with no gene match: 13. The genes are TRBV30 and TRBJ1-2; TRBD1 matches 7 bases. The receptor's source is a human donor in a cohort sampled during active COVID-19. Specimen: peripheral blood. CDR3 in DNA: TGTGCCTGGGGGGGGGACAGAGGGTTGGCTGGCTACACCTTC. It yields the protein CAWGGDRGLAGYTF.